This is a list of T cell receptor beta chains from one sample in a study of shared clonotypes between healthy human individuals. Measured with immunoSEQ multiplex PCR; TCRdb has only the in-frame clones, and not every one. The sample holds 2 million to 3 million clones, roughly 93% seen once. Sequencing input: naive CD4+ T cells from PBMCs. These receptors came from a man between 18 and 35 years old in good health. Some clones in this sample may be carry-over from other donors' samples. Each CDR3 is given with its conserved first and last residue. The D gene is left open where the match is weak. Clone size is stated in some rows and not others, as once, few, many or a class when expanded.

size,V,J,D,CDR3,DNA
.,TRBV7-3,TRBJ2-1,TRBD2,CASSAKGLAGDEQFF,TGTGCCAGCAGCGCTAAAGGACTAGCGGGAGACGAGCAGTTCTTC
.,TRBV4-3,TRBJ2-3,TRBD2,CASSQERAGGPTDTQYF,TGCGCCAGCAGCCAAGAACGGGCGGGAGGGCCTACAGATACGCAGTATTTT
.,TRBV5-1,TRBJ2-7,TRBD2,CASSQTSGSSVEQYF,TGCGCCAGCAGCCAGACTAGCGGATCCTCTGTCGAGCAGTACTTC
.,TRBV5-1,TRBJ2-2,TRBD2,CASSVSGANTGELFF,TGCGCCAGCAGCGTTAGCGGGGCGAACACCGGGGAGCTGTTTTTT
.,TRBV11-1,TRBJ1-2,TRBD1,CASSLGQRDNYGYTF,TGTGCCAGCAGCTTGGGACAGCGAGACAACTATGGCTACACCTTC
.,TRBV27,TRBJ2-1,.,CASTPGAFRFF,TGTGCCAGCACCCCAGGCGCGTTTAGGTTCTTC
.,TRBV30,TRBJ2-1,.,CAWSTTGGRYNEQFF,TGTGCCTGGAGTACTACGGGCGGCCGATACAATGAGCAGTTCTTC
.,TRBV28,TRBJ2-2,TRBD2,CASSLWGTEGLAGRTGELFF,TGTGCCAGCAGTTTATGGGGGACCGAGGGACTAGCGGGACGTACCGGGGAGCTGTTTTTT
.,TRBV6-1,TRBJ1-2,.,CASSERGSGYTF,TGTGCCAGCAGTGAACGGGGAAGTGGCTACACCTTC
.,TRBV5-6,TRBJ2-1,.,CASINRDLRPGEQFF,TGTGCCAGCATCAACAGGGATTTAAGACCGGGTGAGCAGTTCTTC
.,TRBV27,TRBJ2-7,.,CASSLLWRGRFQSRTSYEQYF,TGTGCCAGCAGTTTACTATGGAGGGGGCGCTTTCAATCGCGAACGTCCTACGAGCAGTACTTC
.,TRBV6-6,TRBJ1-2,.,CASSRAQGDYGYTF,TGTGCCAGCAGTCGCGCGCAGGGAGACTATGGCTACACCTTC
.,TRBV5-1,TRBJ1-4,.,CASSLEGTGEKLFF,TGCGCCAGCAGCTTGGAAGGGACTGGGGAAAAACTGTTTTTT
.,TRBV11-2,TRBJ2-3,.,CASSRDAGDTQYF,TGTGCCAGCAGCAGGGACGCAGGAGATACGCAGTATTTT
.,TRBV2,TRBJ1-2,.,CASSEEGTLGGYTF,TGTGCCAGCAGTGAAGAGGGCACCCTCGGAGGCTACACCTTC
.,TRBV30,TRBJ2-7,.,CAWSVGGRVSYEQYF,TGTGCCTGGAGTGTGGGGGGTCGGGTCTCCTACGAGCAGTACTTC
.,TRBV28,TRBJ2-1,TRBD1,CASSLWTFVGQGANEQFF,TGTGCCAGCAGTTTATGGACGTTTGTGGGACAGGGTGCGAATGAGCAGTTCTTC
.,TRBV6-5,TRBJ1-2,.,CATLPLGSARGYTF,TGTGCCACCCTCCCTCTGGGTTCGGCTCGGGGCTACACCTTC
.,TRBV9,TRBJ2-3,.,CASSVGPGTDTQYF,TGTGCCAGCAGCGTAGGCCCAGGCACAGATACGCAGTATTTT
.,TRBV28,TRBJ1-2,.,CASTWAGNYGYTF,TGTGCCAGCACCTGGGCGGGGAACTATGGCTACACCTTC
.,TRBV6-1,TRBJ2-1,.,CASRRQAEQFF,TGTGCCAGCAGGCGACAGGCCGAGCAGTTCTTC
.,TRBV5-1,TRBJ2-1,TRBD2,CASSLPSGPPNEQFF,TGCGCCAGCAGCTTGCCTAGCGGGCCCCCCAATGAGCAGTTCTTC
.,TRBV5-1,TRBJ2-5,.,CASSSSGSLQETQYF,TGCGCCAGCAGCTCGTCCGGGAGCCTCCAAGAGACCCAGTACTTC
.,TRBV27,TRBJ2-2,.,CASSSLAGELFF,TGTGCCAGCAGTTCCCTCGCCGGGGAGCTGTTTTTT
once,TRBV6-5,TRBJ1-1,.,CASRPTMTGTEAFF,TGTGCCAGCAGACCTACAATGACAGGCACTGAAGCTTTCTTT
once,TRBV7-2,TRBJ2-7,.,CASSFSGNEQYF,TGTGCCAGCAGCTTTTCAGGGAACGAGCAGTACTTC
.,TRBV28,TRBJ2-1,.,CASSLMGAVFF,TGTGCCAGCAGTTTGATGGGGGCGGTGTTCTTC
.,TRBV14,TRBJ1-2,.,CASSQPGVGYYGYTF,TGTGCCAGCAGCCAACCAGGGGTCGGGTACTATGGCTACACCTTC
once,TRBV11-3,TRBJ2-6,.,CASRIEDGSSGANVLTF,TGTGCCAGCAGAATAGAGGACGGAAGCTCTGGGGCCAACGTCCTGACTTTC
.,TRBV5-6,TRBJ1-5,.,CASSLGRSSNQPQHF,TGTGCCAGCAGCTTGGGCAGGTCTAGCAATCAGCCCCAGCATTTT
.,TRBV5-1,TRBJ2-6,.,CASSLEGLSGANVLTF,TGCGCCAGCAGCTTGGAGGGTCTCTCTGGGGCCAACGTCCTGACTTTC
.,TRBV5-1,TRBJ2-5,TRBD2,CASSPVLAGQETQYF,TGCGCCAGCAGCCCGGTACTAGCGGGACAAGAGACCCAGTACTTC
.,TRBV2,TRBJ2-7,TRBD1,CASSGWDSRYEQYF,TGTGCCAGCAGTGGGTGGGACAGCAGGTACGAGCAGTACTTC
few,TRBV4-1,TRBJ2-5,TRBD2,CASSQVPSGFQETQYF,TGCGCCAGCAGCCAAGTTCCTAGCGGATTCCAAGAGACCCAGTACTTC
.,TRBV4-3,TRBJ2-1,.,CASSQSLGAAHYNEQFF,TGCGCCAGCAGCCAATCCCTTGGGGCGGCCCACTACAATGAGCAGTTCTTC
once,TRBV5-6,TRBJ2-3,TRBD1,CASSLLRGRAITDTQYF,TGTGCCAGCAGCCTACTCAGGGGGAGAGCAATCACAGATACGCAGTATTTT
once,TRBV27,TRBJ2-2,.,CATLQRTDNDGVGTGELFF,TGTGCCACCCTCCAGAGGACAGACAACGACGGAGTGGGCACCGGGGAGCTGTTTTTT
.,TRBV7-2,TRBJ1-5,.,CASSNDRLSQHF,TGTGCCAGCAGCAATGACAGATTGTCCCAGCATTTT
.,TRBV11-2,TRBJ2-1,TRBD2,CASSLRTSAPGNEQFF,TGTGCCAGCAGCCTAAGAACTAGCGCCCCTGGCAATGAGCAGTTCTTC
.,TRBV6-5,TRBJ2-3,TRBD1,CASYRGDTQYF,TGTGCCAGTTACAGGGGAGATACGCAGTATTTT